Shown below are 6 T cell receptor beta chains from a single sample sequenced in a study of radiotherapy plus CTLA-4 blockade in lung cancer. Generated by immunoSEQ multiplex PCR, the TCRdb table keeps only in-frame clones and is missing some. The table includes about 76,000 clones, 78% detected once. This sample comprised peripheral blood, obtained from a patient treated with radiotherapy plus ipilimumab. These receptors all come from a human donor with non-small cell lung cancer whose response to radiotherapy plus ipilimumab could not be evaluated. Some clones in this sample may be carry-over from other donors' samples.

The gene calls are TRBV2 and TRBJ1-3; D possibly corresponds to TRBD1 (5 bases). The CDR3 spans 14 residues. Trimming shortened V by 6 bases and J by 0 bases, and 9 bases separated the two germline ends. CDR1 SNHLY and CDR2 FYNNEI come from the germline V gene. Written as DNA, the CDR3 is TGTGCCAGCAGGGCAGGGTTCTCTGGAAACACCATATATTTT. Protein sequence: CASRAGFSGNTIYF.

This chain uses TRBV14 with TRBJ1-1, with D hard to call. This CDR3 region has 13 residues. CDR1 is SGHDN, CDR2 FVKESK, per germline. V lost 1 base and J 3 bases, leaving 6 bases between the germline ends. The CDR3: CASSQVRDTEAFF. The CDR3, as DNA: TGTGCCAGCAGCCAAGTACGGGACACTGAAGCTTTCTTT.

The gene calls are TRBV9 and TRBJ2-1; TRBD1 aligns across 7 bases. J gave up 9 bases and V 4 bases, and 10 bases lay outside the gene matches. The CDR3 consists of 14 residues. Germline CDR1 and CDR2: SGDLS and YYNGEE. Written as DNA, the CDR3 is TGTGCCAGCAGCTACCTACAGGGGCGAGGTGAGCAGTTCTTC. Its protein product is CASSYLQGRGEQFF.

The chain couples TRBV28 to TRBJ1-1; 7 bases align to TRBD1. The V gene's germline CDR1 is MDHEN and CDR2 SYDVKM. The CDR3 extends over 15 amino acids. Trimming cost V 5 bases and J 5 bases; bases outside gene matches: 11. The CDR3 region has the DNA TGTGCCAGCAGTCCCACCGGGACAGCGAAGACTGAAGCTTTCTTT. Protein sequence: CASSPTGTAKTEAFF.

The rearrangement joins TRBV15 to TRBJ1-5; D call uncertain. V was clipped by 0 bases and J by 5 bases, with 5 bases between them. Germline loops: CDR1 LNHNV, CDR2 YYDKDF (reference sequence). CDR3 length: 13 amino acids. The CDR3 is CATSRERDQPQHF. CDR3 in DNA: TGTGCCACCAGCAGAGAGCGGGATCAGCCCCAGCATTTT.

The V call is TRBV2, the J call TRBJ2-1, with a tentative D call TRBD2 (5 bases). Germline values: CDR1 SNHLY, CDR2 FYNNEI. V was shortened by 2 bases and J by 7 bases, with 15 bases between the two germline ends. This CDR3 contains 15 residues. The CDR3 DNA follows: TGTGCCAGCAGTGAAATTCCGGGAACCTTTAATGAGCAGTTCTTC. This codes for CASSEIPGTFNEQFF.